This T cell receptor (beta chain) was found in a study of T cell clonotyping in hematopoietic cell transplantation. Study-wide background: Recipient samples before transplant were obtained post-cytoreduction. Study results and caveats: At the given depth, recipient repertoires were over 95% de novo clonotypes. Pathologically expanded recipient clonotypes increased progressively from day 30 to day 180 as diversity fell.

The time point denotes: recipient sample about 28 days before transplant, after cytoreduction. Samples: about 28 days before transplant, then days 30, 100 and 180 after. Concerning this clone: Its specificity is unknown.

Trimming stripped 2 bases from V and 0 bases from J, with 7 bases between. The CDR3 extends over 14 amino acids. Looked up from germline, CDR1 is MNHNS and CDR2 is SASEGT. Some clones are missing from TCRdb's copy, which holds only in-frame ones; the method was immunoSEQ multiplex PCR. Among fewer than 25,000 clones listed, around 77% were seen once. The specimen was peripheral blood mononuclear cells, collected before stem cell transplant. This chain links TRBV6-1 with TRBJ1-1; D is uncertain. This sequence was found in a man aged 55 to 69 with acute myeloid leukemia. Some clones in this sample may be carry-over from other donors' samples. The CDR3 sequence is CASSEWKVNTEAFF. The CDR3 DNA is TGTGCCAGCAGTGAATGGAAAGTGAACACTGAAGCTTTCTTT.